This T cell receptor beta chain emerged from a study of CD8 T cells in ankylosing spondylitis. Study-level findings and limits: Researchers reportedly found disease-linked clones significantly enriched in matched ankylosing spondylitis synovial fluid. In reactive arthritis synovial fluid and blood, some motif variants had been reported before. Seemingly distinctive of ankylosing spondylitis blood was a TCR beta motif formed by eight highly homologous variants. Disease-linked clones, CD8+, were relatively rare in peripheral blood.

TCRdb re-analysed the 5' RACE reads in MiXCR, keeping a single row per CDR3 protein. Of 700,000 to 850,000 distinct CDR3 sequences in the sample, 10% to 15% were seen once. Germline assignment: CDR1 MNHEY and CDR2 SVGEGT. V lost 7 bases and J lost 6, with 9 bases in between. This CDR3 comprises 11 residues. This clonotype came up a few times. Its specificity is not known. The chain couples TRBV6-2 or TRBV6-3 to TRBJ2-5; unclear D gene. The specimen sequenced was blood, either unsorted or a sorted T cell fraction (not recorded which). This sequence originates from a male donor with ankylosing spondylitis. The CDR3 region is CASTSRKTQYF. The CDR3 DNA reads as TGTGCCAGCACCTCTCGAAAGACCCAGTACTTC.